One T cell receptor beta chain is described in this entry. Other DNA sequences in the sample encode the same CDR3. This sample was included in a study of blood T cell repertoires in COVID-19. Study-level information: Samples representing acute and convalescent COVID-19 were sourced from the United States, Italy and Spain. From T cells, B-cell-depleted T cells, or PBMCs came the material, which was cDNA or gDNA.

In the original processing: Using reference gene primer amplification, nucleated cell counts were estimated. Sequenced by immunoSEQ multiplex PCR; TCRdb stores in-frame clones only, minus some. D and trimming were read from the DNA, whereas the V and J calls and clone size are those reported in that table. The sample consists of about 170,000 clones, 80% to 90% of them appearing once. Sequenced material: peripheral blood. The receptor was isolated from a woman aged 70-85 years who had recovered from COVID-19.

CDR3 residues: CASSRGAEAFF. CDR3 in DNA: TGTGCCAGCAGCCGGGGAGCTGAAGCTTTCTTT. V and J are TRBV3-1 (or the pseudogene TRBV3-2) and TRBJ1-1; D gene unclear. Between the trimmed V and J ends, which lost 4 bases and 6 bases, there was a span of 6 bases. Per germline, CDR1 LGHDT and CDR2 YNNKEL (reference sequence). The CDR3 consists of 11 residues.